Following are 16 T cell receptor beta chains from one sample sequenced in a study of blood T cell repertoires in COVID-19. The assay was immunoSEQ multiplex PCR, and TCRdb's table has in-frame clones only and misses some. Of approximately 75,000 clones listed, about nine tenths were seen once; the top ten hold about 7%. Sequencing was carried out using peripheral blood. The receptors come from a human donor in a cohort sampled during active COVID-19.

The rearrangement joins TRBV5-6 to TRBJ2-7, with 8 positions matching TRBD1. Looked up from germline, CDR1 is SGHDT and CDR2 is YYEEEE. Unmatched junction bases numbered 10, after V lost 4 bases and J lost 4 bases. This CDR3 is 15 amino acids long. The CDR3 is CASSPGTGQSYEQYF. In nucleotides, the CDR3 is TGTGCCAGCAGCCCGGGGACAGGTCAAAGTTACGAGCAGTACTTC.

The V gene is TRBV5-1, the J gene TRBJ2-3; D perhaps matches TRBD2 (6 bases). The CDR3 extends over 15 amino acids. V was clipped by 0 bases and J by 5 bases, with 13 bases between them. Germline assignment: CDR1 SGHRS and CDR2 YFSETQ. CDR3: CASSLEAGRKDTQYF. The CDR3 DNA follows: TGCGCCAGCAGCTTGGAGGCAGGGAGGAAAGATACGCAGTATTTT.

This rearrangement joins TRBV14 to TRBJ2-6; 8 positions agree with TRBD1. Germline V gene data show CDR1 as SGHDN and CDR2 as FVKESK. Trimming at V came to 6 bases and at J to 3 bases, leaving 10 bases not matched to a gene. The CDR3 totals 17 residues. DNA for the CDR3: TGTGCCAGCAGAGATGGACAGGGTCTAGGTGGGGCCAACGTCCTGACTTTC. Protein: CASRDGQGLGGANVLTF.

This chain links TRBV30 with TRBJ2-1, with 8 nucleotides matching TRBD2. Per the germline V gene, CDR1 is GTSNPN and CDR2 is SVGIG (reference sequence). The CDR3 extends over 13 amino acids. V was clipped by 2 bases and J by 4 bases; unmatched bases: 1. The CDR3 is CAWSRGGYNEQFF. For the CDR3, the DNA is TGTGCCTGGAGTCGGGGGGGTTACAATGAGCAGTTCTTC.

The chain recombines TRBV7-8 with TRBJ1-1; 9 bases line up with TRBD1. Germline values: CDR1 SGHVS, CDR2 FQNEAQ. V lost 5 bases and J lost 0; bases outside the gene matches: 7. There are 16 residues in the CDR3. CDR3 in DNA: TGTGCCAGCAGCCAATTACAGGGGGCCCTGAACACTGAAGCTTTCTTT. Protein: CASSQLQGALNTEAFF.

This clone was seen only once. The V call is TRBV11-3, the J call TRBJ2-2; 11 nucleotides align to TRBD1. The CDR3 sequence is 19 residues long. The junction had 8 bases not matched to a gene; V was cut back by 1 base and J by 1 base. CDR1 is SGHNT, CDR2 YENEEA, per germline. The CDR3 region has the DNA TGTGCCAGCAGCTTAGGCCGCGGACAGGGGGCCGGGAACACCGGGGAGCTGTTTTTT. Translation gives CASSLGRGQGAGNTGELFF.

The genes are TRBV2 and TRBJ2-3, with D perhaps matching TRBD1 (6 bases). The CDR3 totals 15 residues. The germline V gene encodes CDR1 SNHLY and CDR2 FYNNEI. V lost 6 bases to trimming and J lost 8 bases, with 21 bases between them. This chain's CDR3 is CASSPGTTTSSTQYF. As DNA, the CDR3 is TGTGCCAGCAGCCCCGGGACAACCACTAGTAGTACGCAGTATTTT.

With regard to this clone: Other nucleotide sequences from this sample produce the same CDR3. The chain is built from TRBV10-2 and TRBJ1-1; D is perhaps TRBD1 (6 bases). The CDR3 is 13 residues long. V was trimmed by 3 bases and J by 5 bases, leaving 10 bases between them. Looked up from germline, CDR1 is WSHSY and CDR2 is SAAADI. The CDR3 protein is CASSEQGGTEAFF. The CDR3 DNA reads as TGCGCCAGCAGTGAACAGGGTGGGACTGAAGCTTTCTTT.

The V call is TRBV5-4, the J call TRBJ2-7; 8 nucleotides match TRBD1. The CDR3 sequence is 15 residues long. Per the germline V gene, CDR1 is SGHNT and CDR2 is YYREEE (reference sequence). V shed 0 bases and J 1 base; nucleotides not matched to a gene: 3. CDR3 coding DNA: TGTGCCAGCAGCTTGGGACAGGGGACATCCTACGAGCAGTACTTC. Residues: CASSLGQGTSYEQYF.

The J gene is TRBJ2-5, the V gene TRBV4-1; 7 bases are shared with TRBD2. In germline, CDR1 is MGHRA, CDR2 YSYEKL. V lost 2 bases to trimming and J lost 5 bases; unmatched junction nucleotides: 8. This CDR3 comprises 15 residues. CDR3 sequence reads: CASSQNGGIGETQYF. The DNA of the CDR3 is TGCGCCAGCAGCCAAAACGGGGGGATTGGGGAGACCCAGTACTTC.

The chain is built from TRBV18 and TRBJ2-5; TRBD1 matches 10 bases. This CDR3 region has 18 residues. Germline assignment: CDR1 KGHSH and CDR2 LQKENI. Trimming removed 1 base from V and 5 bases from J; junction bases left unmatched: 13. DNA of the CDR3: TGTGCCAGCTCACCACTTAGGACAGGGGGTTCCCCCTTGGAGACCCAGTACTTC. It yields the protein CASSPLRTGGSPLETQYF. Drawing the rest from reference TRBV18 and TRBJ2-5, the complete variable domain is NAGVMQNPRHLVRRRGQEARLRCSPMKGHSHVYWYRQLPEEGLKFMVYLQKENIIDESGMPKERFSAEFPKEGPSILRIQQVVRGDSAAYFCASSPLRTGGSPLETQYFGPGTRLLVL.

Only a few counts were recorded for this clone. The V gene is TRBV2, the J gene TRBJ1-5; weak D call: TRBD1 (6 bases). This CDR3 has 18 residues. Germline CDR1 and CDR2: SNHLY and FYNNEI. V lost 6 bases, J lost 0 bases, and 21 bases lay in between. This CDR3 is CASSPQVRAQGSNQPQHF. Here the CDR3 DNA reads TGTGCCAGCAGCCCGCAGGTCAGGGCACAGGGTAGCAATCAGCCCCAGCATTTT.

This clone was seen only a few times. The chain joins TRBV19 to TRBJ2-2; 8 bases line up with TRBD2. Unmatched junction bases numbered 2, after V lost 5 bases and J lost 6 bases. CDR3 length equals 13 residues. The germline CDR1 and CDR2 sequences are LNHDA and SQIVND (reference sequence). CDR3 bases: TGTGCCAGTAGTCCCGGGGGGGCCGGGGAGCTGTTTTTT. Protein sequence: CASSPGGAGELFF.

This clone was seen only once. V gene TRBV5-4 combines with J gene TRBJ2-2, with D maybe TRBD2 (6 bases). The germline V and J ends were trimmed by 0 bases and 4 bases, with 10 bases remaining between them. The germline gives CDR1 SGHNT, CDR2 YYREEE (reference sequence). This CDR3 comprises 15 residues. The chain's CDR3 is CASSLALGGTGELFF. CDR3 DNA: TGTGCCAGCAGCTTGGCTCTGGGGGGCACCGGGGAGCTGTTTTTT. Drawing the rest from reference TRBV5-4 and TRBJ2-2, the complete variable domain is ETGVTQSPTHLIKTRGQQVTLRCSSQSGHNTVSWYQQALGQGPQFIFQYYREEENGRGNFPPRFSGLQFPNYSSELNVNALELDDSALYLCASSLALGGTGELFFGEGSRLTVL.

Worth noting for this clone: Other DNA sequences from this sample encode an identical CDR3 as well. The rearrangement uses TRBV7-9 and TRBJ2-7, with no clear D. Germline V gene lookup returns CDR1 SEHNR and CDR2 FQNEAQ (reference sequence). V was shortened by 5 bases and J by 4 bases, with 6 bases between the two germline ends. The CDR3 has 11 residues. Written as DNA, the CDR3 is TGTGCCAGCAGCCCCCTTTACGAGCAGTACTTC. Its translation is CASSPLYEQYF.

The rearrangement joins TRBV5-4 to TRBJ2-2, with TRBD1 matching 9 bases. CDR3 length equals 16 residues. Germline-derived CDR1 and CDR2 are SGHNT and YYREEE (reference sequence). V was clipped by 3 bases and J by 3 bases; unmatched bases: 6. The CDR3 DNA is TGTGCCAGCAGCTCGGGGGGACAGGGTTACACCGGGGAGCTGTTTTTT. The encoded protein is CASSSGGQGYTGELFF.